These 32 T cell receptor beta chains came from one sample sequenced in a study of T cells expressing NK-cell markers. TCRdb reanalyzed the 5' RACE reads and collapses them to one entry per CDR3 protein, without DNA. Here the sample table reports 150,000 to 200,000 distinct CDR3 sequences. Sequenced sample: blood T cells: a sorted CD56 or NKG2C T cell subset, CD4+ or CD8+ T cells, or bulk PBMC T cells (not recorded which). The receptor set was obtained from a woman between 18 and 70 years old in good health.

This chain's CDR3 is CASSSPERSSYNSPLHF. The chain joins TRBV7-9 to TRBJ1-6; there is no DNA to check the TCRdb D call of TRBD1. Germline CDR1 is SEHNR and CDR2 is FQNEAQ (reference sequence). The CDR3 is made up of 17 amino acids.

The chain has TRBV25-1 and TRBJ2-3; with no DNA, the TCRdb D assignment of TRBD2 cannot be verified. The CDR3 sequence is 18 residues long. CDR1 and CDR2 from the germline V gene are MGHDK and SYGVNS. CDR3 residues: CASSDRTSGGSSTDTQYF.

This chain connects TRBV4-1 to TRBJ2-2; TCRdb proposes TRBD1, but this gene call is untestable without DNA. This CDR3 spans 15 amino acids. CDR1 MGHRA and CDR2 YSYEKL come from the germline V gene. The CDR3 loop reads CASSHPPRDTGELFF.

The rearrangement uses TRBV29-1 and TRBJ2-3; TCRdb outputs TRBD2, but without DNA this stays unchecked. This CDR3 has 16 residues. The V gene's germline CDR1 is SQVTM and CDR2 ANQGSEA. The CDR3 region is CSVEFGLAGVSDTQYF.

The CDR3 here is CASSSSGLNTGELFF. V and J are TRBV28 and TRBJ2-2; TCRdb's D call of TRBD2 is untestable without DNA. The CDR3 spans 15 residues. Germline assignment: CDR1 MDHEN and CDR2 SYDVKM.

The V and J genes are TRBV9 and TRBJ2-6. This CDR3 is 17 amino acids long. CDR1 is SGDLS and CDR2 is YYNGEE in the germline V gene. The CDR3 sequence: CASSVGAGSSGANVLTF.

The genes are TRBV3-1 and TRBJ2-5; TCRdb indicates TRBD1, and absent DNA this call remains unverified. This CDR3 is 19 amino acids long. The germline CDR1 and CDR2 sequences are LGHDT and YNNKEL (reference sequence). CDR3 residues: CASSQDSAGDIGLQETQYF.

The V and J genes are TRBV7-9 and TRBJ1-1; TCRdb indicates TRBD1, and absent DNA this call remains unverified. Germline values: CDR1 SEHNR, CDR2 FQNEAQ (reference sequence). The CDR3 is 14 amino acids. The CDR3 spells CASSQEEGGTEAFF.

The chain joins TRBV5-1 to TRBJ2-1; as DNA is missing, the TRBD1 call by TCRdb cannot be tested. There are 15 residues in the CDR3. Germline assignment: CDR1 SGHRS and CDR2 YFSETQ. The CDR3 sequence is CASSLRGTGGNEQFF.

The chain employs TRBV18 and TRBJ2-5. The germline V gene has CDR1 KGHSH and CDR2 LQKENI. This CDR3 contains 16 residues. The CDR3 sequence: CASSPPKSLPQETQYF.

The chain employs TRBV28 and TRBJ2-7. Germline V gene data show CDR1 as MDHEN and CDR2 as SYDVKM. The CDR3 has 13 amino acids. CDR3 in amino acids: CASTVGWLYEQYF.

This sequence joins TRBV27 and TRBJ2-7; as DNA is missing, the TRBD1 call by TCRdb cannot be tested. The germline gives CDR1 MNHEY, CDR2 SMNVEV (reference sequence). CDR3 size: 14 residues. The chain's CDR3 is CASRIGQGINEQYF.

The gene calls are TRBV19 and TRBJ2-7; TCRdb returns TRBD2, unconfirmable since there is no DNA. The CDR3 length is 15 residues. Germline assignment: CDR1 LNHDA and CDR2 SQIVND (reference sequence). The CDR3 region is CASSIVGTSGYEQYF.

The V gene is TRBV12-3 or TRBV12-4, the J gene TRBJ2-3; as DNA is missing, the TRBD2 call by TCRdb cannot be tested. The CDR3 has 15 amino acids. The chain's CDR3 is CASKRTSGSSDTQYF.

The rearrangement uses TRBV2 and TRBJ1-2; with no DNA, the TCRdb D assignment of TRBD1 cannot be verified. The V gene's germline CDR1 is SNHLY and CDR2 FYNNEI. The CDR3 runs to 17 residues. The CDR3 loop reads CASSGLFGQGAKNGYTF.

CDR3 region: CASSHEPGQGRSYEQYF. The chain couples TRBV18 to TRBJ2-7; the TCRdb D gene call, TRBD1, has no DNA to confirm it. Germline-derived CDR1 and CDR2 are KGHSH and LQKENI. The CDR3 runs 17 residues.

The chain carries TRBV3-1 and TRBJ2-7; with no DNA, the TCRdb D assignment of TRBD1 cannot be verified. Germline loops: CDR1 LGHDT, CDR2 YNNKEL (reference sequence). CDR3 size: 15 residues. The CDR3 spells CASSQRAAGPYEQYF.

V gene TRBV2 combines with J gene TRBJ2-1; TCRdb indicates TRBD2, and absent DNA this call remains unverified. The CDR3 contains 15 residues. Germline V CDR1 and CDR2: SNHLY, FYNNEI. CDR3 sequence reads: CASSEGMGGRNEQFF. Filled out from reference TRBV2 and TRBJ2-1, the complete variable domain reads EPEVTQTPSHQVTQMGQEVILRCVPISNHLYFYWYRQILGQKVEFLVSFYNNEISEKSEIFDDQFSVERPDGSNFTLKIRSTKLEDSAMYFCASSEGMGGRNEQFFGPGTRLTVL.

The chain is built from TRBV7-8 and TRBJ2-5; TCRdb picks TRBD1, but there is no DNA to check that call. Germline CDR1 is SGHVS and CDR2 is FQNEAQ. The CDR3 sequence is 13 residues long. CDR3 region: CASRQGIQETQYF.

This CDR3 is CASSLMSLLNTEAFF. The chain links TRBV7-9 to TRBJ1-1. CDR3 size: 15 residues. Germline lookup yields CDR1 SEHNR and CDR2 FQNEAQ (reference sequence).

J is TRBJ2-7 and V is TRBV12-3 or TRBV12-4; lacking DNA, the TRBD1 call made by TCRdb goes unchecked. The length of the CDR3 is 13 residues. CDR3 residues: CASRAGTGLPQYF.

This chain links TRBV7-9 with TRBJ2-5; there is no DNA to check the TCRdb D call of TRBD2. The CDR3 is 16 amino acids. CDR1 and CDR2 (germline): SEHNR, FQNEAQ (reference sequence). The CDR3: CASSLEGSGRSETQYF.

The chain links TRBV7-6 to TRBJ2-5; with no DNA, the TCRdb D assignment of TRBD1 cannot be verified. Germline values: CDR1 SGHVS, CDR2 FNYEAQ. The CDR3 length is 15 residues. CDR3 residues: CASRIAGGPGETQYF.

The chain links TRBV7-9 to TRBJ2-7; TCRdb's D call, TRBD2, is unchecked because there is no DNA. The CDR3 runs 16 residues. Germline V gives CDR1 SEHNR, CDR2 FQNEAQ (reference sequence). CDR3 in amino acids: CASSPPTSGRSNEQYF.

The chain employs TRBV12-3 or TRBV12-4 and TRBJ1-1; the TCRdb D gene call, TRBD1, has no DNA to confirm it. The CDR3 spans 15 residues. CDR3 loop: CASSLVGTQNTEAFF.

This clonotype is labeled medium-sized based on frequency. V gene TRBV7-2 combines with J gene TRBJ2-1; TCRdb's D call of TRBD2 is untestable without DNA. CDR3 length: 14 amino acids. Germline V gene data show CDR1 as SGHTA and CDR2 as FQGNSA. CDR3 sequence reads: CASSFQRGDNEQFF.

The CDR3 reads CASSPQPGGAEGYTF. V usage is TRBV9 and J usage is TRBJ1-2; the D gene TCRdb calls, TRBD1, cannot be checked with no DNA. The CDR3 totals 15 residues. Germline-derived CDR1 and CDR2 are SGDLS and YYNGEE.

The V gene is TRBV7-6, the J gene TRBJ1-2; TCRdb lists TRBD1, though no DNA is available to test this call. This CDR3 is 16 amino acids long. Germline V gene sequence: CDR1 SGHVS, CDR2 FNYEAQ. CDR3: CASSLGSGPGDYGYTF. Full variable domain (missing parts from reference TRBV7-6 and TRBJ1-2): GAGVSQSPRYKVTKRGQDVALRCDPISGHVSLYWYRQALGQGPEFLTYFNYEAQQDKSGLPNDRFSAERPEGSISTLTIQRTEQRDSAMYRCASSLGSGPGDYGYTFGSGTRLTVV.

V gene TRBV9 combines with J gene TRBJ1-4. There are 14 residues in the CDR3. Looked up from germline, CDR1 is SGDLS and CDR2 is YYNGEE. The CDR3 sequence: CASSVEVHNEKLFF.

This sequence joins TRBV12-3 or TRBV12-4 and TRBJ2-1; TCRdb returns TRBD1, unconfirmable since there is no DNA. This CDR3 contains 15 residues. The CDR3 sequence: CASSLKRTGDNEQFF.

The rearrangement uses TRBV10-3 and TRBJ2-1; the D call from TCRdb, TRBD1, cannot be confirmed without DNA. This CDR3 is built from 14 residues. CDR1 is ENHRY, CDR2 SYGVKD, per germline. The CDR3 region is CAIRPGTDYNEQFF.

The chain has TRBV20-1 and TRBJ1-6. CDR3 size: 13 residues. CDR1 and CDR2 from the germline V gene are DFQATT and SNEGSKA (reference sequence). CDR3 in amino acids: CSAASSSNSPLHF.